One sample yielded the 3 T cell receptor beta chains listed below, sequenced in a study of OX40 agonist ivuxolimab in advanced cancers. Profiling relied on immunoSEQ multiplex PCR, and the TCRdb table lists in-frame clones only, not all of them. The sample contains some 20,000 clones, 80% to 90% of which appear only once. Sequenced material: CD4+ or CD8+ T cells sorted from blood, taken in a trial of the OX40 agonist ivuxolimab. All receptors come from an adult with an advanced solid tumor such as melanoma, head and neck, liver or kidney cancer.

This rearrangement joins TRBV27 to TRBJ1-4, with 8 bases matching TRBD1. Unmatched junction bases numbered 8, after V lost 6 bases and J lost 8 bases. From germline, CDR1 is MNHEY and CDR2 SMNVEV (reference sequence). The CDR3 runs 14 residues. Here the CDR3 DNA reads TGTGCCAGCAGCTCTGGACAGGGAGGGGAAAAACTGTTTTTT. Translation gives CASSSGQGGEKLFF.

This clone has only one observation. The chain is built from TRBV13 and TRBJ2-5, with 8 bases matching TRBD1. Per germline, CDR1 PRHDT and CDR2 FYEKMQ (reference sequence). The ends lost 5 bases at V and 6 bases at J; junction bases unmatched: 11. The CDR3 is made up of 15 amino acids. The CDR3 region is CASSEGQGEGQTQYF. The CDR3 nucleotides are TGTGCCAGCAGCGAAGGACAGGGAGAGGGTCAGACCCAGTACTTC.

The chain uses TRBV27 and TRBJ1-2; the D gene is possibly TRBD1 (6 bases). V gave up 5 bases and J gave up 4 bases, with 14 bases separating them. Per germline, CDR1 MNHEY and CDR2 SMNVEV (reference sequence). The CDR3 covers 14 residues. In nucleotides, the CDR3 is TGTGCCAGCAGTCAACAGGGTTGGGGCTATGGCTACACCTTC. Translating gives CASSQQGWGYGYTF.